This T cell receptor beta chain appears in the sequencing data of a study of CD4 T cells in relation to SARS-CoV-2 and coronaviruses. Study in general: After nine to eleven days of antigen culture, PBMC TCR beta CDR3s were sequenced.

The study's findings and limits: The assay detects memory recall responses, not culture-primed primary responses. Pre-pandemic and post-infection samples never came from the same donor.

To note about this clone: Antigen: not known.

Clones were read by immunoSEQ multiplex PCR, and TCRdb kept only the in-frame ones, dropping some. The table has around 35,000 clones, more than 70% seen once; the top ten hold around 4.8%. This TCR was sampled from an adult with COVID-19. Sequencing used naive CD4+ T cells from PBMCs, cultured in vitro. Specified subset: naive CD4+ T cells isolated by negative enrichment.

CDR3 sequence: CAYTGLYTGELFF. The DNA of the CDR3 is TGTGCCTATACAGGACTTTACACCGGGGAGCTGTTTTTT. The chain links TRBV30 to TRBJ2-2; D tentatively reads TRBD1 or TRBD2 (5 bases each). V lost 7 bases and J lost 3, with 12 bases in between. CDR3 size: 13 residues. From germline, CDR1 is GTSNPN and CDR2 SVGIG (reference sequence). Based on the CDR3 plus reference TRBV30 and TRBJ2-2, the full variable domain is SQTIHQWPATLVQPVGSPLSLECTVEGTSNPNLYWYRQAAGRGLQLLFYSVGIGQISSEVPQNLSASRPQDRQFILSSKKLLLSDSGFYLCAYTGLYTGELFFGEGSRLTVL.